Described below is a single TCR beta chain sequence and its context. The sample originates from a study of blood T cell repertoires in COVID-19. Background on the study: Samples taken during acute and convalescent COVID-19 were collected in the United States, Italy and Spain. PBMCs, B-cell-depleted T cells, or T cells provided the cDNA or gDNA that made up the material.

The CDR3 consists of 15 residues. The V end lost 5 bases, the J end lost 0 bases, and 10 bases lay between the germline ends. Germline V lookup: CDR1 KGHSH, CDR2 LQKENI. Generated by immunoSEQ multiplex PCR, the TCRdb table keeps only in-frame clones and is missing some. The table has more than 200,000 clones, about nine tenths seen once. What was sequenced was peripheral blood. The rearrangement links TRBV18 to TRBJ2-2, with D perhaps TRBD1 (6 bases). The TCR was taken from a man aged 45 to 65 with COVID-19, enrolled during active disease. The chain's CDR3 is CASSSRQANTGELFF. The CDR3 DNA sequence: TGTGCCAGCTCATCTCGACAGGCGAACACCGGGGAGCTGTTTTTT. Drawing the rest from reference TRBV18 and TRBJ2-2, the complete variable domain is NAGVMQNPRHLVRRRGQEARLRCSPMKGHSHVYWYRQLPEEGLKFMVYLQKENIIDESGMPKERFSAEFPKEGPSILRIQQVVRGDSAAYFCASSSRQANTGELFFGEGSRLTVL.